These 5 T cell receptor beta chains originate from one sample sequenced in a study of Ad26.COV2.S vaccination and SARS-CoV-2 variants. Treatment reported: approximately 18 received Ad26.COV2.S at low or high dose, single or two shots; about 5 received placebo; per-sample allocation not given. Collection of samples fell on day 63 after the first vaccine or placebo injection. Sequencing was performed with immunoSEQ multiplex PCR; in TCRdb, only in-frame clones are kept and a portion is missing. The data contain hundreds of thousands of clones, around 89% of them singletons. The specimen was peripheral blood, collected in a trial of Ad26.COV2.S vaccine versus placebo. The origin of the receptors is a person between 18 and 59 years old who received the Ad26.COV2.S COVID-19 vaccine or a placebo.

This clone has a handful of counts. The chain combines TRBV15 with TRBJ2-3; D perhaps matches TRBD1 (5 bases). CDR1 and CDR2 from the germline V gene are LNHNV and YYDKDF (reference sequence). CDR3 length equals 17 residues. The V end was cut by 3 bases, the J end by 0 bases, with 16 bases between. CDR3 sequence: CATSRETVSSSTDTQYF. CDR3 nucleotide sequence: TGTGCCACCAGCAGGGAGACAGTATCCAGTAGCACAGATACGCAGTATTTT.

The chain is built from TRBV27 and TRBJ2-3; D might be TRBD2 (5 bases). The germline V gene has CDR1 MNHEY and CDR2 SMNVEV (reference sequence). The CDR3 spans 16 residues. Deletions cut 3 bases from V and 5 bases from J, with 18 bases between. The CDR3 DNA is TGTGCCAGCAGTTTTCAGTTAGGCCTCGGAGGAGATACGCAGTATTTT. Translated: CASSFQLGLGGDTQYF.

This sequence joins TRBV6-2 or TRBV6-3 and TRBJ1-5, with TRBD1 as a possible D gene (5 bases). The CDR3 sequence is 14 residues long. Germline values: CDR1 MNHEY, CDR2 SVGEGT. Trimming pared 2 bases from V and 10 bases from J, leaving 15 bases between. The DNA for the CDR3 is TGTGCCAGCAGTTACGGGACCGAAGGAGGACCCCAGCATTTT. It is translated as CASSYGTEGGPQHF.

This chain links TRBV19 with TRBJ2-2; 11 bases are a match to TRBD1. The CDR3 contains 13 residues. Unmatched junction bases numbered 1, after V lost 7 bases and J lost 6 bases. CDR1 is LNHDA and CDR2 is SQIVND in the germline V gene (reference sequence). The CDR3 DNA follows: TGTGCCAGTAAGGACAGGGGGCCCGGGGAGCTGTTTTTT. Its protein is CASKDRGPGELFF.

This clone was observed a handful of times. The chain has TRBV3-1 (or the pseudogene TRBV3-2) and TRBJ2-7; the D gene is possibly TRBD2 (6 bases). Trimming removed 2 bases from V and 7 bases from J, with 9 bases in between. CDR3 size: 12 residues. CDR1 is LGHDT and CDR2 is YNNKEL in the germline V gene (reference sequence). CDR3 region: CASSQYGGEQYF. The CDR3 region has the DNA TGTGCCAGCAGCCAATACGGGGGAGAGCAGTACTTC.